These 28 T cell receptor beta chains originate from one sample sequenced in a study of cytotoxic CD8 clonotypes in ibrutinib-treated CLL. Repertoires were generated with immunoSEQ multiplex PCR, while TCRdb's copy carries only in-frame clones and drops some. The profile shows just over 200,000 clones, more than 65% of them singletons. The input for sequencing was PBMCs, taken after 12 months of ibrutinib treatment. These receptors came from a human donor with chronic lymphocytic leukemia.

This sequence joins TRBV11-3 and TRBJ2-7, with 9 bases fitting TRBD1. The CDR3 spans 14 residues. Germline trimming cut 3 bases from V and 5 bases from J; bases unmatched to any gene: 5. The V gene's germline CDR1 is SGHNT and CDR2 YENEEA. DNA of the CDR3: TGTGCCAGCAGCTTTGGGACAGGGTGGCACGAGCAGTACTTC. Its protein product is CASSFGTGWHEQYF.

CDR3 residues: CAWSVRVGAGYEQYF. CDR3 sequence (DNA): TGTGCCTGGAGTGTACGGGTGGGGGCTGGCTACGAGCAGTACTTC. This chain uses TRBV30 with TRBJ2-7; possible D gene TRBD1, 6 bases. The length of the CDR3 is 15 residues. Trimming removed 0 bases from V and 3 bases from J, with 15 bases in between. Germline V gives CDR1 GTSNPN, CDR2 SVGIG (reference sequence).

This clone was observed a few times. The chain joins TRBV6-5 to TRBJ1-3, with 9 bases identical to TRBD1. After removal of 7 bases from V and 4 bases from J, the junction contained 8 bases not matched to a gene. Germline-derived CDR1 and CDR2 are MNHEY and SVGAGI. There are 15 residues in the CDR3. CDR3 loop: CASTTLGTGGNTIYF. CDR3 DNA: TGTGCCAGCACCACTCTCGGGACAGGGGGAAACACCATATATTTT.

The chain couples TRBV7-6 to TRBJ1-2; TRBD1 agrees at 9 bases. V shed 5 bases and J 8 bases; nucleotides not matched to a gene: 15. The CDR3 has 16 residues. Germline V CDR1 and CDR2: SGHVS, FNYEAQ. DNA of the CDR3: TGTGCCAGCAGCCGTTCCCCAAATACAGGGGGCGAGGGCTACACCTTC. It codes for CASSRSPNTGGEGYTF.

This chain connects TRBV5-4 to TRBJ1-5; no clear D gene. The CDR3 is 15 residues long. Trimming removed 2 bases from V and 2 bases from J, with 11 bases in between. The germline V gene encodes CDR1 SGHNT and CDR2 YYREEE (reference sequence). This CDR3 is CASSLWGGGNQPQHF. The DNA of the CDR3 is TGTGCCAGCAGCTTATGGGGAGGCGGCAATCAGCCCCAGCATTTT.

This clone was seen a single time. For the CDR3, the DNA is TGTGCCAGCAGCCTCCGGGACAGGGGTCTCGGTGAGCAGTTCTTC. It translates to CASSLRDRGLGEQFF. The chain employs TRBV6-5 and TRBJ2-1, with 10 bases matching TRBD1. This CDR3 has 15 residues. CDR1 is MNHEY and CDR2 is SVGAGI in the germline V gene. J was trimmed by 9 bases and V by 6 bases; bases with no gene match: 11.

The chain employs TRBV5-1 and TRBJ2-7, with D hard to call. The CDR3 covers 15 residues. In germline, CDR1 is SGHRS, CDR2 YFSETQ. The V end was cut by 0 bases, the J end by 7 bases, with 17 bases between. The CDR3 region has the DNA TGCGCCAGCAGCTTGGCCCTGGCCCGAAATGGTGAGCAGTACTTC. It encodes CASSLALARNGEQYF.

This sequence joins TRBV7-2 and TRBJ2-7; 9 bases are shared with TRBD2. This CDR3 is 15 amino acids long. J lost 5 bases, V lost 4 bases, and 9 bases had no gene match. Germline V lookup: CDR1 SGHTA, CDR2 FQGNSA. The CDR3 sequence: CASSWTGGRVDEQYF. The DNA of the CDR3 is TGTGCCAGCAGCTGGACGGGCGGGAGGGTAGACGAGCAGTACTTC.

This rearrangement joins TRBV13 to TRBJ2-1; 7 nucleotides agree with TRBD1. This CDR3 is 15 amino acids long. V dropped 5 bases and J dropped 0; count of bases not matched to a gene: 4. The germline CDR1 and CDR2 sequences are PRHDT and FYEKMQ (reference sequence). In DNA form, the CDR3 reads TGTGCCAGCAGCCCGAGGGACAGCTCCTACAATGAGCAGTTCTTC. This codes for CASSPRDSSYNEQFF.

This clone was seen more than once but under ten times. The chain is built from TRBV4-2 and TRBJ2-3, with 10 bases that match TRBD2. With 4 bases clipped from V and 5 bases from J, the junction kept 9 bases outside the gene matches. This CDR3 comprises 16 residues. Germline V lookup: CDR1 LGHNA, CDR2 YNFKEQ. CDR3 DNA: TGTGCCAGCAGCCCGGGGGGACTAGCGTTCGGAGATACGCAGTATTTT. Its translation: CASSPGGLAFGDTQYF.

The chain combines TRBV4-3 with TRBJ2-7; 7 bases are a match to TRBD1. The J segment lost 3 bases and the V segment lost 4 bases, leaving 9 bases of the junction unmatched. The CDR3 runs 15 residues. CDR1 LGHNA and CDR2 YSLEER come from the germline V gene. The CDR3 sequence is CASSRYPGQSYEQYF. CDR3 DNA sequence: TGCGCCAGCAGCCGATATCCGGGACAGAGCTACGAGCAGTACTTC.

V is TRBV11-2 and J is TRBJ1-5; D might be TRBD1 (6 bases). Germline-derived CDR1 and CDR2 are SGHAT and FQNNGV. The CDR3 totals 17 residues. V lost 5 bases and J lost 1, with 18 bases in between. The DNA of the CDR3 is TGTGCCAGCAGCCCACATAAGGGGGTGCGGAGCAATCAGCCCCAGCATTTT. Protein sequence: CASSPHKGVRSNQPQHF. The whole variable domain, filled in from reference TRBV11-2 and TRBJ1-5, reads EAGVAQSPRYKIIEKRQSVAFWCNPISGHATLYWYQQILGQGPKLLIQFQNNGVVDDSQLPKDRFSAERLKGVDSTLKIQPAKLEDSAVYLCASSPHKGVRSNQPQHFGDGTRLSIL.

The CDR3 DNA reads TGCGCCAGCAGCCAGGGGACCGGGGGAGCGGGACAGGGTGACTATGGCTACACCTTC. Amino acids: CASSQGTGGAGQGDYGYTF. This chain uses TRBV4-1 with TRBJ1-2, with 9 bases that match TRBD1. CDR3 length: 19 amino acids. Germline V gives CDR1 MGHRA, CDR2 YSYEKL. V trimming: 3 bases; J trimming: 3 bases; junction bases outside the gene matches: 17.

The chain carries TRBV5-1 and TRBJ2-7; D is possibly TRBD2 (5 bases). V dropped 2 bases and J dropped 4 bases, with 13 bases sitting between them. CDR3 length equals 14 residues. Germline V gives CDR1 SGHRS, CDR2 YFSETQ. CDR3 sequence: CASSFEGRGYEQYF. The CDR3 nucleotides are TGCGCCAGCAGCTTTGAAGGGAGAGGATACGAGCAGTACTTC.

V is TRBV7-9 and J is TRBJ2-7, with 7 positions matching TRBD2. V lost 4 bases and J lost 6; bases outside the gene matches: 9. Germline V gene lookup returns CDR1 SEHNR and CDR2 FQNEAQ (reference sequence). This CDR3 has 14 amino acids. In DNA form, the CDR3 reads TGTGCCAGCAGCTCGGTGGGAGGGGACTCCGAGCAGTACTTC. Amino acids: CASSSVGGDSEQYF.

This clone was seen a few times. The rearrangement joins TRBV28 to TRBJ1-5; D perhaps matches TRBD1 (5 bases). Germline V gene data show CDR1 as MDHEN and CDR2 as SYDVKM. The V and J ends lost 6 bases and 2 bases respectively, with 14 bases between them. The CDR3 extends over 15 amino acids. CDR3 bases: TGTGCCAGCAGAATGGGGGGGACGGGCAATCAGCCCCAGCATTTT. Protein sequence: CASRMGGTGNQPQHF.

V is TRBV2 and J is TRBJ2-5; 8 bases map to TRBD1. Germline V gives CDR1 SNHLY, CDR2 FYNNEI. V was pared by 3 bases and J by 4 bases, with 10 bases of the junction left unmatched. This CDR3 contains 16 residues. The CDR3 spells CASSEKGRGRVETQYF. CDR3 sequence (DNA): TGTGCCAGCAGTGAGAAGGGCAGGGGGCGTGTAGAGACCCAGTACTTC.

This clone has a single count. This chain links TRBV19 with TRBJ1-4; 7 nucleotides align to TRBD1. This CDR3 contains 13 residues. J was trimmed by 8 bases and V by 6 bases; bases with no gene match: 6. CDR1 is LNHDA and CDR2 is SQIVND in the germline V gene (reference sequence). The CDR3 spells CASRITGDEKLFF. The CDR3 DNA reads as TGTGCCAGTAGGATAACAGGGGACGAAAAACTGTTTTTT.

This chain joins TRBV5-1 and TRBJ1-2, with D unresolved. This CDR3 spans 13 amino acids. Trimming removed 0 bases from V and 6 bases from J, with 9 bases in between. Germline values: CDR1 SGHRS, CDR2 YFSETQ. In nucleotides, the CDR3 is TGCGCCAGCAGCTTGGGGTACGGGGATGGCTACACCTTC. This sequence encodes CASSLGYGDGYTF.

V is TRBV6-5 and J is TRBJ2-3, with no clear D. CDR3 length equals 12 residues. Trimming removed 0 bases at V and 6 bases at J, with 4 bases between. Germline loops: CDR1 MNHEY, CDR2 SVGAGI. The CDR3, as DNA: TGTGCCAGCAGTTACTCGGTCGATACGCAGTATTTT. It codes for CASSYSVDTQYF.

This clone was seen only a few times. The chain employs TRBV5-6 and TRBJ2-1, with 7 bases matching TRBD1. Per germline, CDR1 SGHDT and CDR2 YYEEEE. The J segment lost 3 bases and the V segment lost 0 bases, leaving 3 bases of the junction unmatched. This CDR3 region has 15 residues. CDR3 region: CASSLGGTVYNEQFF. The DNA of the CDR3 is TGTGCCAGCAGCTTGGGGGGGACAGTCTACAATGAGCAGTTCTTC.

This clone was counted once. The chain is built from TRBV5-6 and TRBJ1-5; 10 nucleotides align to TRBD1. Germline V gene lookup returns CDR1 SGHDT and CDR2 YYEEEE. The CDR3 runs to 16 residues. Trimming removed 2 bases from V and 7 bases from J; junction bases left unmatched: 9. The CDR3 is CASSFTDRGLTQPQHF. DNA of the CDR3: TGTGCCAGCAGCTTTACCGACAGGGGGCTGACACAGCCCCAGCATTTT.

V is TRBV29-1 and J is TRBJ2-1; maybe TRBD2 (7 bases). The V end was cut by 8 bases, the J end by 0 bases, with 23 bases between. Germline CDR1 and CDR2: SQVTM and ANQGSEA. The CDR3 is 17 residues long. CDR3 in DNA: TGCAGCCTCTCGGGGGGCACGGATCGACACTCCTACAATGAGCAGTTCTTC. The encoded protein is CSLSGGTDRHSYNEQFF.

V usage is TRBV2 and J usage is TRBJ2-7, with D tentatively TRBD1 or TRBD2 (5 bases each). The CDR3 spans 12 residues. V was shortened by 3 bases and J by 5 bases, with 8 bases between the two germline ends. The germline V gene has CDR1 SNHLY and CDR2 FYNNEI. CDR3: CASSERGNEQYF. CDR3 sequence (DNA): TGTGCCAGCAGTGAGAGGGGCAACGAGCAGTACTTC.

The rearrangement joins TRBV18 to TRBJ1-2; a weak D match, TRBD1 (5 bases). V lost 3 bases and J 4 bases, leaving 12 bases between the germline ends. The CDR3 has 14 residues. The germline CDR1 and CDR2 sequences are KGHSH and LQKENI. CDR3: CASSPPGRAYGYTF. In DNA, the CDR3 is TGTGCCAGCTCACCCCCCGGCAGGGCCTATGGCTACACCTTC.

This chain connects TRBV7-2 to TRBJ2-7; 8 bases are shared with TRBD1. The junction had 5 bases not matched to a gene; V was cut back by 4 bases and J by 6 bases. The CDR3 contains 13 residues. Germline lookup yields CDR1 SGHTA and CDR2 FQGNSA. The CDR3 sequence: CASSSRTGSEQYF. The CDR3 DNA follows: TGTGCCAGCAGCTCTCGGACAGGGTCCGAGCAGTACTTC.

V usage is TRBV30 and J usage is TRBJ1-3, with D uncertain. The germline V gene encodes CDR1 GTSNPN and CDR2 SVGIG (reference sequence). Trimming left V 4 bases short and J 0 bases short, with 10 bases between. The length of the CDR3 is 14 residues. DNA of the CDR3: TGTGCCTGGAAAGAGGATAACTCTGGAAACACCATATATTTT. Its translation: CAWKEDNSGNTIYF.

As DNA, the CDR3 is TGTGCCAGCAGTTCTAGCGGAGTGTACGAGCAGTACTTC. Its protein product is CASSSSGVYEQYF. The chain combines TRBV28 with TRBJ2-7, with 7 bases lining up with TRBD2. CDR3 size: 13 residues. Germline CDR1 MDHEN, CDR2 SYDVKM. Trimming cost V 4 bases and J 4 bases; bases outside gene matches: 4.